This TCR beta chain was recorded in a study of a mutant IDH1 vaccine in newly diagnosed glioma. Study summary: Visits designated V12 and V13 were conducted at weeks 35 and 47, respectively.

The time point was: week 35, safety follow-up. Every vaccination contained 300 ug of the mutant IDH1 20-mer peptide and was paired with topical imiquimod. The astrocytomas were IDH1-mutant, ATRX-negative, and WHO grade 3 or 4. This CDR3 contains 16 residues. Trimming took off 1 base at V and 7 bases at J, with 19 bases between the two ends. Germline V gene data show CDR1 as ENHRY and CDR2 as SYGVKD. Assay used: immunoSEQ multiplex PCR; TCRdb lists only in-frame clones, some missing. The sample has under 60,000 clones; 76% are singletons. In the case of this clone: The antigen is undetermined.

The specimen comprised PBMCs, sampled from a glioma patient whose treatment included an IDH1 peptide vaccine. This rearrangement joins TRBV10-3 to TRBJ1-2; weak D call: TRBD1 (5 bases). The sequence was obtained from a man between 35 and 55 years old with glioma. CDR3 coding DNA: TGTGCCATCAGTGAGTTTTCCCTTTGGGGGTCCAGTGGCTACACCTTC. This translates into CAISEFSLWGSSGYTF.